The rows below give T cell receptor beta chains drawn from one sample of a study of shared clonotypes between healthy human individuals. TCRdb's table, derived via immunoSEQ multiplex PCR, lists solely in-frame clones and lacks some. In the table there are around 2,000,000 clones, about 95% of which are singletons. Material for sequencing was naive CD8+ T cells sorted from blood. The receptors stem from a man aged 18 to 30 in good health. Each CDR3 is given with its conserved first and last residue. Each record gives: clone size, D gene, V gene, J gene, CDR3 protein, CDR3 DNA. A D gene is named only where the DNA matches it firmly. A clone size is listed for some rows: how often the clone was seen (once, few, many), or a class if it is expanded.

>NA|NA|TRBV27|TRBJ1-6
CASSLYAASSYNSPLHF
TGTGCCAGCAGTTTATACGCGGCAAGCTCCTATAATTCACCCCTCCACTTT
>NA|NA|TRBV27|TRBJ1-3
CASSPVSSGNTIYF
TGTGCCAGCAGTCCTGTCTCCTCTGGAAACACCATATATTTT
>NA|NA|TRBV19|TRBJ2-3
CASSMVPDTQYF
TGTGCCAGTAGTATGGTTCCAGATACGCAGTATTTT
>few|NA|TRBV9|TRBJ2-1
CASSVWNSPYNEQFF
TGTGCCAGCAGCGTTTGGAACTCCCCGTACAATGAGCAGTTCTTC
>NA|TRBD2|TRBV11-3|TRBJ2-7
CASSLTSGGEQYF
TGTGCCAGCAGCTTAACTAGCGGGGGGGAGCAGTACTTC
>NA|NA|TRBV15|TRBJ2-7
CATSRGDRPDYEQYF
TGTGCCACCAGCAGGGGCGATAGGCCGGACTACGAGCAGTACTTC
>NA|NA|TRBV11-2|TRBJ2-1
CASSRGFGEQFF
TGTGCCAGCAGCCGAGGGTTTGGCGAGCAGTTCTTC
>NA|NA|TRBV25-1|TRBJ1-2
CASSTTGFAYGYTF
TGTGCCAGCAGCACAACAGGGTTTGCCTATGGCTACACCTTC
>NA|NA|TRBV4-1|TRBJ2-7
CASSQDLGVDYEQYF
TGCGCCAGCAGCCAAGATCTCGGGGTAGACTACGAGCAGTACTTC
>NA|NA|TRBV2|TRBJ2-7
CASSESEAYEQYF
TGTGCCAGCAGTGAGTCAGAGGCCTACGAGCAGTACTTC
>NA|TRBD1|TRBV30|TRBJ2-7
CAWSTGTGGYEQYF
TGTGCCTGGAGTACCGGGACAGGGGGTTACGAGCAGTACTTC
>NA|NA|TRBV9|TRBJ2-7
CASSPYRDGTYEQYF
TGTGCCAGCAGCCCCTACCGGGACGGGACCTACGAGCAGTACTTC
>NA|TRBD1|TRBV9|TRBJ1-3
CASSEGDRDEEENTIYF
TGTGCCAGCAGCGAGGGAGACAGGGATGAAGAGGAAAACACCATATATTTT
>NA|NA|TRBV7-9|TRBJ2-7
CASSVASSYEQYF
TGTGCCAGCAGTGTAGCGAGCTCCTACGAGCAGTACTTC
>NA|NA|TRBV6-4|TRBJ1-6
CASSGPAGSTPSSYNSPLHF
TGTGCCAGCAGTGGGCCGGCAGGGAGTACCCCCAGCTCCTATAATTCACCCCTCCACTTT
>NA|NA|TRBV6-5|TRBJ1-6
CASRGHENSPLHF
TGTGCCAGCAGGGGGCATGAGAATTCACCCCTCCACTTT
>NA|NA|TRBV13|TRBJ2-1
CASSLGTEGDSYNEQFF
TGTGCCAGCAGCTTAGGCACCGAGGGGGACTCCTACAATGAGCAGTTCTTC
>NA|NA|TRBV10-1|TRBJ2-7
CASSEGNEQYF
TGCGCCAGCAGTGAAGGTAACGAGCAGTACTTC
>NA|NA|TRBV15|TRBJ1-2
CATSGGGGGYGYTF
TGTGCCACCAGCGGGGGGGGCGGTGGCTATGGCTACACCTTC
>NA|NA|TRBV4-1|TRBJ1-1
CASSHAGRNTEAFF
TGCGCCAGCAGCCACGCAGGGCGGAACACTGAAGCTTTCTTT
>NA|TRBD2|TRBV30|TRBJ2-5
CAWALAYQETQYF
TGTGCCTGGGCACTAGCGTACCAAGAGACCCAGTACTTC
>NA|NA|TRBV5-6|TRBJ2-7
CASSAYSGEQYF
TGTGCCAGCAGCGCATACAGTGGCGAGCAGTACTTC
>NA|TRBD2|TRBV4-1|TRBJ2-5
CASSQGVAGGHWETQYF
TGCGCCAGCAGCCAAGGGGTAGCGGGGGGGCATTGGGAGACCCAGTACTTC
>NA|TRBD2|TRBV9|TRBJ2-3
CASSFTSGSTDTQYF
TGTGCCAGCAGTTTTACTAGCGGGAGCACAGATACGCAGTATTTT
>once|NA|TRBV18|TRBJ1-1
CASSPLIVGDYTEAFF
TGTGCCAGCTCACCCCTGATTGTGGGGGACTACACTGAAGCTTTCTTT
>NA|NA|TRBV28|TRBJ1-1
CASSLFLDSLAMDTEAFF
TGTGCCAGCAGTTTATTCTTGGACAGCTTGGCCATGGACACTGAAGCTTTCTTT
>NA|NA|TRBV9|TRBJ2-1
CASSVERNVLNEQFF
TGTGCCAGCAGCGTAGAGAGGAACGTTCTCAATGAGCAGTTCTTC
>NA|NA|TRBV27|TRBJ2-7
CASSLAGITYEQYF
TGTGCCAGCAGTTTAGCAGGGATAACCTACGAGCAGTACTTC
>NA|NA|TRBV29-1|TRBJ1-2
CSVEDAGARLYGYTF
TGCAGCGTTGAGGATGCCGGAGCGAGACTCTATGGCTACACCTTC
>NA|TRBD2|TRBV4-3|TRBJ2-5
CASSQDRASGEVTQYF
TGCGCCAGCAGCCAAGATAGGGCTAGCGGGGAAGTGACCCAGTACTTC
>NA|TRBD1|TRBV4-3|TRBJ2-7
CASSQDGQGANEQYF
TGCGCCAGCAGCCAAGATGGACAGGGGGCTAACGAGCAGTACTTC
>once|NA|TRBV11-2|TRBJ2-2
CASSLVGQVNTGELFF
TGTGCCAGCAGCTTAGTCGGGCAGGTGAACACCGGGGAGCTGTTTTTT